This T cell receptor beta chain is from a study of tumor-infiltrating lymphocytes in primary liver carcinoma. About the study: Between about 4 and 11 cm across, the tumors were all of stage T1-T3 N0M0.

From 20-30 mg of unsorted bulk tissue, DNA and RNA were co-extracted together. With regard to this clonotype: Without the conserved terminal phenylalanine or tryptophan, this CDR3 likely stems from a read error. Because the CDR3's place on the DNA is in doubt, the DNA is left out and the CDR3 is given as listed by TCRdb.

The germline CDR1 and CDR2 sequences are SGHDN and FVKESK. The CDR3 is 14 residues long, counting both termini. Reverse transcription of approximately 520 ng total RNA with a constant-region primer produced TCR beta cDNA. Amplification in three nested multiplex PCR rounds with slightly modified ARM-PCR gave rise to TCR beta libraries. Rounds one and two of PCR, each of around 11 cycles, were primed with TRBV1-TRBV30 forward primers and a C-beta reverse primer. In TCRdb, the multiplex PCR reads were re-called with MiXCR into one record per CDR3 protein. The repertoire holds more than 60,000 distinct CDR3 sequences, with roughly three quarters as singletons.

Sequenced sample: liver tumor tissue from sampling region 4. This sample's subset: tumor region T4, right-lateral pole. This chain joins TRBV14 and TRBJ2-2; the table calls TRBD2, which could not be checked here. The receptor comes from a man aged 40-50 years with primary liver carcinoma and hepatitis B virus infection. This chain's CDR3 is CASRSAGDTGELLL.